The text below deals with one T cell receptor beta chain. Its antigen remains unidentified. No base quality values were provided; no much bigger clone lies one nucleotide off. Donors were healthy HIV-negative adults with no recently reported acute infections or vaccinations. Every donor was a Caucasian adult living in Nashville, Tennessee, USA. CD8 memory samples combined magnetically selected CD45RO+ cells with CCR7-negative CD45RA+ effector memory (TemRA) cells. After blood collection by leukapheresis, PBMCs were isolated using Ficoll-Histopaque density gradient centrifugation and then cryopreserved in the vapor phase of liquid nitrogen. Analytical flow cytometry was used to check the purity and quantity of each magnetically sorted T cell population. Each sorted fraction had its genomic DNA isolated and then quantified by UV absorbance on a Nanodrop 2000c. This entry comes from a study of shared clonotypes between healthy human individuals (dated by TCRdb to the early 2020s). Looking at the study overall: A couple of women and three men aged 18 to 49 years were included in the cohort. Each donor's leukapheresis produced roughly between roughly 0.85 and 10 billion PBMCs. To increase sequencing depth and limit assay-specific biases, TCR repertoire library preparation and sequencing were carried out by different laboratories using diverse techniques. To estimate repertoire size and how much clonotypes are shared between individuals, the study performed deep sequencing of blood TCR repertoires from about five healthy adults. For each donor, CD4 naive and CD4 memory were each run on three plates, CD8 naive on two plates, and CD8 memory on one plate.

The germline V gene specifies SGDLS as CDR1 and YYNGEE as CDR2. Germline trimming: 0 bases from V, 10 bases from J; junction bases outside gene matches: 2. Including the terminal cysteine and phenylalanine, the CDR3 comprises 13 residues. Only the CDR3 DNA stays, 39 bases, in frame from base 1. Overall results and qualifications from the work: Pairwise subsampling indicated that sequencing depth was expected to affect the degree of clonotype sharing among donors. Even with the large sequencing depth, rarefaction of the sorted-subset datasets indicated that sequencing was incomplete. Sharing across four donors was observed for around 4.8% of naive CD4, under 4% of naive CD8, 2.3% of memory CD4, and about 0.39% of memory CD8 clonotypes. Higher generation probabilities were observed for clonotypes shared by all four sorted-subset donors than for non-shared clonotypes. Only blood was sampled, and tissue TCR repertoires likely differ from those in blood. Because the study included only a small number of donors, the genetic and exposure-history diversity represented was limited. Larger estimated clonotype richness was generally found for naive subsets than for memory subsets.

Using the deep immunoSEQ assay, TCR CDR3 regions were amplified from genomic DNA by multiplex PCR. Extracted genomic DNA from each cell subset was distributed evenly across all wells of several immunoSEQ 96-well plates, and each plate was treated as a replicate. Each replicate PCR for sorted subsets received about 180 ng genomic DNA, equal to tens of thousands of T cell genomes. The purified libraries were quantified using a Qubit 3.0 fluorometer, sized with a Bioanalyzer 2100, and then quantified again using the KAPA Library Quantification kit. Each immunoSEQ 96-well plate was sequenced on its own single-read 150-cycle Illumina NextSeq 550 flow cell. Under the source paper's analysis protocol: Because the immunoSEQ output held only junctional sequences and lacked quality scores, the filtering could not match the filtering applied to full-length reads. Sequences were annotated with PyIR, a Python wrapper for IgBLAST v1.9, using IMGT germline references to assign V/J genes and CDR3. Reads were removed for weak V/J assignments (E-value above 1e-6), missing CDR3, stop codons, out-of-frame junctions, or ambiguous translated residues. V3J clonotypes were defined as sequences sharing the same inferred V gene, J gene, and CDR3 amino acid sequence. Percentage overlap between repertoires was calculated by dividing the number of shared unique clonotypes by the size of the smaller repertoire. RTK rarefaction, the Chao1 estimator, and Recon v2.1 estimates of unobserved clonotypes were used to assess repertoire richness. For all TCRbeta clonotypes obtained by the gDNA method from four donors, generation probabilities were computed with OLGA. TCRdb holds this immuneACCESS table with in-frame rearrangements only. Some clones are missing; in checked studies, unresolved V genes explain under half, and the rest has no known cause. The DNA gave D and trimming, while V, J and clone size come from that table. The sample table holds over 95,000 clones, of which around 73% were seen once. The ten most abundant clones make up 20% to 25% of the sample.

The specimen sequenced was memory CD8+ T cells sorted from blood. The intended sense of this specimen's cell subset or site label: CD45RO+ cells pooled with CCR7-negative TemRA cells. The receptor was derived from a woman aged 30 to 39 in good health. The rearranged chain carries TRBV9 and TRBJ1-1, and TRBD1 matches 11 of the central bases. The DNA reads as follows: TGTGCCAGCAGCGTAGGCGGGACAGGGGGAGCTTTCTTT. Translation gives CASSVGGTGGAFF.